The 25 T cell receptor beta chains listed next were all sequenced from one sample in a study of CD8+CD57+ T cells in acquired aplastic anemia. Using genomic DNA as the template, TCR beta VDJ and CDR3 profiling was carried out. MiXCR was run by TCRdb on the reads, yielding one entry per CDR3 protein. This table has hundreds of thousands of distinct CDR3 sequences, 55% to 70% appearing once. The specimen sequenced was sorted CD4+, CD8+, or CD8+CD57+ T cells (not recorded which) from PBMCs. The source of these receptors is a human donor in good health, serving as a control.

This sequence joins TRBV7-6 and TRBJ2-7; TRBD2 aligns across 9 bases. Unmatched junction bases numbered 7, after V lost 1 base and J lost 6 bases. Germline V CDR1 and CDR2: SGHVS, FNYEAQ. The CDR3 is 15 residues long. The CDR3 DNA is TGTGCCAGCAGCTTAGGCTTTAGCGGGGGCTCCGAGCAGTACTTC. Protein: CASSLGFSGGSEQYF. Drawing the rest from reference TRBV7-6 and TRBJ2-7, the complete variable domain is GAGVSQSPRYKVTKRGQDVALRCDPISGHVSLYWYRQALGQGPEFLTYFNYEAQQDKSGLPNDRFSAERPEGSISTLTIQRTEQRDSAMYRCASSLGFSGGSEQYFGPGTRLTVT.

V gene TRBV5-5 combines with J gene TRBJ2-1; no clear D gene. There are 15 residues in the CDR3. The germline V and J ends were trimmed by 3 bases and 6 bases, with 16 bases remaining between them. Germline CDR1 reads SGHKS; CDR2 reads YYEKEE (reference sequence). In nucleotides, the CDR3 is TGTGCCAGCAGCTGGCCTTGGTCCTCGACCAATGAGCAGTTCTTC. This translates into CASSWPWSSTNEQFF.

The chain carries TRBV10-3 and TRBJ1-5; D is unresolved. The V gene's germline CDR1 is ENHRY and CDR2 SYGVKD. Trimming cost V 5 bases and J 1 base, with 6 bases left between them. The CDR3 is made up of 13 amino acids. The CDR3 DNA follows: TGTGCCATCAGTAGGGAGAGCAATCAGCCCCAGCATTTT. It codes for CAISRESNQPQHF.

This clonotype appeared a single time. Since a much larger clone is just one base distant, this may be a read error. The J gene is TRBJ2-4, the V gene TRBV20-1; no clear D gene. Germline V gives CDR1 DFQATT, CDR2 SNEGSKA (reference sequence). This CDR3 is 13 amino acids long. The V gene lost 5 bases and the J gene lost 2 bases, with 10 bases spanning the gap. CDR3 sequence (DNA): TGCAGTGCTGGGCGTTTAACCAAAAACATTCAGTACTTC. Amino acid sequence: CSAGRLTKNIQYF.

About this clonotype itself: It is likely a read error, because the conserved phenylalanine at the end of the CDR3 is missing. No DNA is shown, since the ends of the CDR3 on it are uncertain; the CDR3 is the one TCRdb lists. This chain joins TRBV7-2 and TRBJ2-6. CDR1 and CDR2 (germline): SGHTA, FQGNSA. The CDR3 comprises 13 residues, both ends counted. The CDR3 reads CASSQVSSSIVSQ.

In its sample, this clonotype was seen many times. The CDR3 coding sequence is TGTGCCAGCAGTGGTTCCAGGGGGGAAACTAACTATGGCTACACCTTC. Its protein is CASSGSRGETNYGYTF. The chain recombines TRBV2 with TRBJ1-2; 7 positions agree with TRBD1. The germline CDR1 and CDR2 sequences are SNHLY and FYNNEI. This CDR3 is built from 16 residues. The junction had 8 bases not matched to a gene; V was cut back by 4 bases and J by 0 bases.

The genes are TRBV19 and TRBJ1-1; D unresolved. CDR3 length equals 11 residues. Germline V gives CDR1 LNHDA, CDR2 SQIVND (reference sequence). V was trimmed by 9 bases and J by 3 bases, leaving 8 bases between them. CDR3 in DNA: TGTGCCAGAAACAACCACACTGAAGCTTTCTTT. Translating it yields CARNNHTEAFF.

J is TRBJ2-2 and V is TRBV5-1; 8 bases map to TRBD1. The trim removed 4 bases at V and 8 bases at J, leaving 10 bases unmatched. Per germline, CDR1 SGHRS and CDR2 YFSETQ. The CDR3 length is 15 residues. In DNA form, the CDR3 reads TGCGCCAGCAGCCGTGGACAGGGAAAGCCGGGGGAGCTGTTTTTT. Encoded protein: CASSRGQGKPGELFF. Looking up the rest from reference TRBV5-1 and TRBJ2-2 gives the full variable domain: KAGVTQTPRYLIKTRGQQVTLSCSPISGHRSVSWYQQTPGQGLQFLFEYFSETQRNKGNFPGRFSGRQFSNSRSEMNVSTLELGDSALYLCASSRGQGKPGELFFGEGSRLTVL.

This chain's CDR3 is CASSLPGSSPLHF. CDR3 coding DNA: TGTGCCAGCAGCTTGCCCGGGAGTTCACCCCTCCACTTT. The chain employs TRBV5-4 and TRBJ1-6; D unresolved. V was trimmed by 1 base and J by 9 bases, leaving 8 bases between them. CDR3 length: 13 amino acids. Germline CDR1 is SGHNT and CDR2 is YYREEE (reference sequence).

A few counts support this clonotype. The genes are TRBV19 and TRBJ2-7, with D hard to call. V lost 0 bases, J lost 2 bases, and 8 bases lay in between. Germline CDR1 reads LNHDA; CDR2 reads SQIVND (reference sequence). The CDR3 contains 14 residues. CDR3: CASSIDDGAYEQYF. As DNA, the CDR3 is TGTGCCAGTAGTATAGACGACGGTGCCTACGAGCAGTACTTC.

This clonotype was counted at least ten times. The gene calls are TRBV5-6 and TRBJ1-5, with TRBD1 as a possible D gene (5 bases). V was cut by 2 bases and J by 5 bases, with 5 bases left in between. The CDR3 has 12 amino acids. The germline gives CDR1 SGHDT, CDR2 YYEEEE. CDR3 bases: TGTGCCAGCAGCTTAGGGGATCAGCCCCAGCATTTT. The encoded protein is CASSLGDQPQHF.

To note about this clonotype: An end of the junction does not agree with germline; a read error may underlie this. CDR3 coding DNA: TGTGCCAGCAGCAAGGCGGGGGCCTATGGCCACACCTTC. Encoded protein: CASSKAGAYGHTF. This sequence joins TRBV9 and TRBJ2-1; weak D call: TRBD2 (7 bases). Per germline, CDR1 SGDLS and CDR2 YYNGEE. The length of the CDR3 is 13 residues.

The chain is built from TRBV7-6 and TRBJ1-6; a weak D match, TRBD1 (6 bases). CDR1 SGHVS and CDR2 FNYEAQ come from the germline V gene. CDR3 size: 14 residues. The ends were cut back, 4 bases at V and 5 bases at J, with 9 bases in the middle. The CDR3 DNA is TGTGCCAGCAGCTGGACAGAGGATAATTCACCCCTCCACTTT. Its protein product is CASSWTEDNSPLHF.

This clonotype turned up a few times. J is TRBJ1-1 and V is TRBV10-2; maybe TRBD1 (6 bases). The germline V gene has CDR1 WSHSY and CDR2 SAAADI. This CDR3 is built from 16 residues. V dropped 2 bases and J dropped 0 bases, with 13 bases sitting between them. The CDR3 DNA reads as TGCGCCAGCAGTGAGCCGAAACAGGGATTGAACACTGAAGCTTTCTTT. Translated: CASSEPKQGLNTEAFF.

The chain joins TRBV5-4 to TRBJ1-2; 8 bases map to TRBD1. Trimming took 2 bases from V and 7 from J; bases not matched to a gene: 7. CDR1 is SGHNT and CDR2 is YYREEE in the germline V gene (reference sequence). CDR3 size: 14 residues. CDR3 protein: CASSLVGGTGGYTF. CDR3 DNA sequence: TGTGCCAGCAGCTTAGTAGGCGGGACAGGTGGCTACACCTTC.

The chain couples TRBV5-6 to TRBJ2-3, with 8 bases identical to TRBD2. V gave up 5 bases and J gave up 3 bases; unmatched junction bases: 11. CDR3 length: 16 residues. Germline assignment: CDR1 SGHDT and CDR2 YYEEEE. The CDR3 loop reads CASSLSERGRTDTQYF. CDR3 DNA: TGTGCCAGCAGTTTATCAGAGCGGGGGAGAACAGATACGCAGTATTTT.

Only a few counts were recorded for this clonotype. This chain links TRBV2 with TRBJ2-7; TRBD1 aligns across 10 bases. This CDR3 has 14 residues. CDR1 is SNHLY and CDR2 is FYNNEI in the germline V gene. V was clipped by 10 bases and J by 2 bases; unmatched bases: 8. CDR3 bases: TGTGCCACCTCAAGGGGACAGGGGCCCTACGAGCAGTACTTC. Translated, it gives CATSRGQGPYEQYF.

As to this clonotype: At one of its ends the junction is not consistent with the germline gene, which may arise from a read error. The chain has TRBV7-2 and TRBJ2-1; TRBD1 might be the D (6 bases). Germline assignment: CDR1 SGHTA and CDR2 FQGNSA. CDR3 length: 17 amino acids. The CDR3 nucleotides read TGCGCCAGCAGCCAAGGTTATGGGGACAACTCTTACATTGAGCAGTTCTTC. The encoded protein is CASSQGYGDNSYIEQFF.

As regards this clonotype: Mismatch with germline at one junction end may stem from a read error. The rearrangement joins TRBV19 to TRBJ2-7; D is ambiguous. The germline V gene encodes CDR1 LNHDA and CDR2 SQIVND (reference sequence). The CDR3 covers 14 residues. The CDR3 loop reads CASSNGPSSCEQYF. CDR3 coding DNA: TGTGCCAGTAGTAATGGCCCCAGCTCCTGCGAGCAGTACTTC.

This clonotype has ten or more counts. The chain combines TRBV6-2 or TRBV6-3 with TRBJ2-3, with a weak D call TRBD2 (7 bases). V lost 2 bases to trimming and J lost 7 bases, with 13 bases between them. The CDR3 has 14 amino acids. CDR1 is MNHEY and CDR2 is SVGEGT in the germline V gene. The CDR3 is CASSYEGGPYTQYF. In DNA form, the CDR3 reads TGTGCCAGCAGTTACGAGGGGGGGCCCTATACGCAGTATTTT.

The chain joins TRBV2 to TRBJ2-7, with D unresolved. From germline, CDR1 is SNHLY and CDR2 FYNNEI. There are 14 residues in the CDR3. Trimming left V 5 bases short and J 5 bases short, with 16 bases between. The CDR3: CASSRQVIGNEQYF. The CDR3 DNA reads TGTGCCAGCAGTCGACAAGTCATTGGCAACGAGCAGTACTTC.

This clonotype occurred many times. The genes are TRBV5-5 and TRBJ1-6; TRBD1 matches at 7 bases. The ends lost 0 bases at V and 2 bases at J; junction bases unmatched: 11. This CDR3 is 19 amino acids long. CDR1 is SGHKS, CDR2 YYEKEE, per germline (reference sequence). CDR3 in amino acids: CASSLAPRQGVTYNSPLHF. As DNA, the CDR3 is TGTGCCAGCAGCTTGGCCCCTAGACAGGGCGTCACCTATAATTCACCCCTCCACTTT.

This clonotype was recorded many times. The gene calls are TRBV6-5 and TRBJ2-7; 9 bases are shared with TRBD1. V lost 5 bases to trimming and J lost 2 bases; unmatched junction nucleotides: 13. CDR1 and CDR2 (germline): MNHEY, SVGAGI. The CDR3 totals 17 residues. The CDR3 DNA follows: TGTGCCAGCAGTCGGGGCCACGGACAGGGGAGAGCCTACGAGCAGTACTTC. Protein product: CASSRGHGQGRAYEQYF.

Details on this clonotype: Sequence at one end of the junction differs from germline and may be a read error. J is TRBJ2-7 and V is TRBV12-3 or TRBV12-4; D may correspond to TRBD1 or TRBD2 (5 bases each). There are 13 residues in the CDR3. The CDR3 spells CASSLSRAREQHF. DNA for the CDR3: TGTGCCAGCAGTTTAAGCAGGGCCAGGGAGCAGCACTTC.

About this clonotype: Its ends do not fully match the called genes, so a read error is possible. The chain joins TRBV5-1 to TRBJ2-7; D is perhaps TRBD2 (7 bases). Germline assignment: CDR1 SGHRS and CDR2 YFSETQ. This CDR3 comprises 14 residues. The CDR3 DNA follows: TGTGCCAGCAGGCGTCCAAGCGGGACATACGAGCAGTACTTC. It translates to CASRRPSGTYEQYF.